This T cell receptor (beta chain) originates from a study of T-cell reconstitution after alpha-beta-depleted transplantation in children. Study results and limitations: From surviving recipient T cells and thymic progenitors came the high day-60 TCRbeta diversity observed in some patients. T-cell counts and diversity were attributed mostly to newly produced T cells one year after transplant. Several hundred expanded graft clones reportedly supplied alpha-beta T cells about two months after transplant.

Germline V lookup: CDR1 SQVTM, CDR2 ANQGSEA. This CDR3 comprises 12 residues. Trimming stripped 7 bases from V and 8 bases from J, with 15 bases between. Molecular barcoding with unique molecular identifiers was used for the TCRbeta library. TCRdb redid the calling of the PCR reads with MiXCR, one entry per CDR3 protein. The data show 330,000 or so distinct CDR3 sequences, with around 9.1% seen just once and over 6% held by the top ten. This clonotype appeared many times. Its antigen is unidentified. V usage is TRBV29-1 and J usage is TRBJ2-1, with D hard to call. Sequencing was performed on PBMCs, taken before TCRalphabeta/CD19-depleted stem cell transplant. The clonotype comes from a boy under two years old with acute myeloid leukemia, due to receive a stem cell transplant. CDR3 amino acids: CSATSALHEQFF. The CDR3 coding sequence is TGCAGCGCCACGAGCGCCCTCCATGAGCAGTTCTTC.